The subject of this entry is one T cell receptor beta chain. This entry comes from a study of blood T cell repertoires in COVID-19. About the research overall: Samples of COVID-19 (acute and convalescent) were obtained from the United States, Italy and Spain.

Clones were read by immunoSEQ multiplex PCR, and TCRdb kept only the in-frame ones, dropping some. The sample contains fewer than 60,000 clones, around 86% of which appear only once. Germline-derived CDR1 and CDR2 are SGHTA and FQGTGA. This CDR3 has 17 amino acids. The V gene end was trimmed by 5 bases and the J gene end by 5 bases; junction bases not matched to a gene: 13. This chain uses TRBV7-3 with TRBJ2-5; 11 nucleotides agree with TRBD2. This TCR was recovered from a human donor in a cohort sampled during active COVID-19. Sequencing was carried out using peripheral blood. The CDR3 region is CASSEKPLAGGLETQYF. The CDR3 DNA sequence: TGTGCCAGCAGCGAAAAGCCCTTAGCGGGGGGGCTGGAGACCCAGTACTTC.